Shown below are 23 T cell receptor beta chains from a single sample sequenced in a study of T cells expressing NK-cell markers. TCRdb re-analyzed the 5' RACE reads; it lists each CDR3 protein once, without DNA. The listing records 200,000 to 300,000 distinct CDR3 sequences. The sequenced material came from blood T cells: a sorted CD56 or NKG2C T cell subset, CD4+ or CD8+ T cells, or bulk PBMC T cells (not recorded which). All receptors come from a woman aged 18 to 75 in good health.

The V call is TRBV20-1, the J call TRBJ2-3; absent DNA, TCRdb's TRBD1 call cannot be checked. The CDR3 is 12 amino acids. From germline, CDR1 is DFQATT and CDR2 SNEGSKA (reference sequence). CDR3 loop: CSLAGDTDTQYF.

The chain couples TRBV18 to TRBJ2-7; checking the TCRdb D call of TRBD2 is not possible without DNA. CDR1 and CDR2 (germline): KGHSH, LQKENI. The CDR3 covers 15 residues. CDR3 in amino acids: CASSSGLAASYEQYF.

The V and J genes are TRBV7-6 and TRBJ2-2. This CDR3 has 16 residues. Germline lookup yields CDR1 SGHVS and CDR2 FNYEAQ. The CDR3 loop reads CASSRTTSANTGELFF. Full variable domain (remainder filled in from reference TRBV7-6 and TRBJ2-2): GAGVSQSPRYKVTKRGQDVALRCDPISGHVSLYWYRQALGQGPEFLTYFNYEAQQDKSGLPNDRFSAERPEGSISTLTIQRTEQRDSAMYRCASSRTTSANTGELFFGEGSRLTVL.

The genes are TRBV6-1 and TRBJ2-7; TCRdb reports TRBD1, a call that lacks DNA to check it against. This CDR3 is built from 15 residues. Germline V gene data show CDR1 as MNHNS and CDR2 as SASEGT. The CDR3 region is CASSPGTGSSYEQYF.

The V call is TRBV29-1, the J call TRBJ1-1; TCRdb's D gene call, TRBD1, goes unchecked for lack of DNA. The length of the CDR3 is 11 residues. CDR1 SQVTM and CDR2 ANQGSEA come from the germline V gene. The chain's CDR3 is CSVVRDAEAFF. Supplemented by reference TRBV29-1 and TRBJ1-1, the full variable domain reads SAVISQKPSRDICQRGTSLTIQCQVDSQVTMMFWYRQQPGQSLTLIATANQGSEATYESGFVIDKFPISRPNLTFSTLTVSNMSPEDSSIYLCSVVRDAEAFFGQGTRLTVV.

The rearrangement uses TRBV19 and TRBJ2-5; with no DNA, the TCRdb D assignment of TRBD1 cannot be verified. CDR1 is LNHDA and CDR2 is SQIVND in the germline V gene (reference sequence). The CDR3 contains 13 residues. The CDR3 loop reads CASSISGQETQYF.

This chain joins TRBV7-9 and TRBJ2-1; TCRdb outputs TRBD2, but without DNA this stays unchecked. The CDR3 totals 16 residues. From germline, CDR1 is SEHNR and CDR2 FQNEAQ (reference sequence). The CDR3 loop is CASSLRQIAAGNEQFF.

The V and J genes are TRBV10-2 and TRBJ1-2; TCRdb selects TRBD1, and the lack of DNA leaves this call unchecked. Germline values: CDR1 WSHSY, CDR2 SAAADI. The CDR3 extends over 12 amino acids. CDR3 amino acids: CASTPGDYGYTF.

This sequence joins TRBV7-2 and TRBJ1-1; as DNA is missing, the TRBD1 call by TCRdb cannot be tested. The CDR3 runs to 13 residues. Germline-derived CDR1 and CDR2 are SGHTA and FQGNSA. CDR3 sequence reads: CASSSDSFTEAFF.

The V gene is TRBV7-2, the J gene TRBJ2-3; the D call of TRBD1 rests on TCRdb alone, since no DNA is present to check it. The germline gives CDR1 SGHTA, CDR2 FQGNSA. CDR3 length: 17 amino acids. The chain's CDR3 is CASSSQVAGHGADTQYF. Combining the CDR3 with reference TRBV7-2 and TRBJ2-3 gives the whole variable domain GAGVSQSPSNKVTEKGKDVELRCDPISGHTALYWYRQSLGQGLEFLIYFQGNSAPDKSGLPSDRFSAERTGGSVSTLTIQRTQQEDSAVYLCASSSQVAGHGADTQYFGPGTRLTVL.

The chain is built from TRBV7-2 and TRBJ2-3; TCRdb indicates TRBD2, and absent DNA this call remains unverified. The CDR3 has 12 residues. Looked up from germline, CDR1 is SGHTA and CDR2 is FQGNSA. This CDR3 is CASSLLADTQYF. Complete variable domain (other parts from reference TRBV7-2 and TRBJ2-3): GAGVSQSPSNKVTEKGKDVELRCDPISGHTALYWYRQSLGQGLEFLIYFQGNSAPDKSGLPSDRFSAERTGGSVSTLTIQRTQQEDSAVYLCASSLLADTQYFGPGTRLTVL.

This chain uses TRBV5-4 with TRBJ2-5; checking the TCRdb D call of TRBD1 is not possible without DNA. Germline assignment: CDR1 SGHNT and CDR2 YYREEE (reference sequence). This CDR3 spans 13 amino acids. This chain's CDR3 is CASSPGHWETQYF.

CDR3 amino acids: CASSLSLDRTFF. V and J are TRBV11-2 and TRBJ1-1. From germline, CDR1 is SGHAT and CDR2 FQNNGV. The CDR3 extends over 12 amino acids.

The chain recombines TRBV20-1 with TRBJ2-5; the D call of TRBD1 rests on TCRdb alone, since no DNA is present to check it. This CDR3 has 15 residues. Germline V gene sequence: CDR1 DFQATT, CDR2 SNEGSKA (reference sequence). The CDR3 loop reads CSAPTGGFDQETQYF.

The chain employs TRBV28 and TRBJ1-1; lacking DNA, the TRBD1 call made by TCRdb goes unchecked. Germline CDR1 reads MDHEN; CDR2 reads SYDVKM. CDR3 length equals 15 residues. CDR3 protein: CASSLPGPQRTEAFF.

This chain uses TRBV14 with TRBJ1-2; no DNA is available, so the TRBD1 call from TCRdb remains unchecked. Germline V gene sequence: CDR1 SGHDN, CDR2 FVKESK. CDR3 size: 13 residues. This CDR3 reads CASSPYRGDGYTF.

The chain recombines TRBV29-1 with TRBJ2-7; TCRdb's D call, TRBD2, is unchecked because there is no DNA. Germline values: CDR1 SQVTM, CDR2 ANQGSEA. The CDR3 length is 13 residues. The CDR3 loop reads CSVGGFFSYEQYF.

The chain uses TRBV6-2 or TRBV6-3 and TRBJ2-7; lacking DNA, the TRBD1 call made by TCRdb goes unchecked. The CDR3 totals 18 residues. The V gene's germline CDR1 is MNHEY and CDR2 SVGEGT. The CDR3 reads CASSYTAAGQGMFYEQYF.

This sequence joins TRBV11-2 and TRBJ2-7; the D call of TRBD1 rests on TCRdb alone, since no DNA is present to check it. Per the germline V gene, CDR1 is SGHAT and CDR2 is FQNNGV. CDR3 length: 14 residues. The CDR3 here is CASSPPGTPYEQYF.

This rearrangement joins TRBV7-7 to TRBJ2-5; TCRdb calls TRBD1, which cannot be checked without DNA. Per germline, CDR1 SSHAT and CDR2 FNYEAQ (reference sequence). There are 16 residues in the CDR3. CDR3 region: CASSPLGKRGQETQYF.

This CDR3 reads CSADRVDTQYF. The V gene is TRBV20-1, the J gene TRBJ2-3. Germline loops: CDR1 DFQATT, CDR2 SNEGSKA (reference sequence). The CDR3 sequence is 11 residues long.

The chain employs TRBV7-2 and TRBJ1-4; TCRdb gives TRBD1 as the D gene, but with no DNA this cannot be confirmed. The germline V gene encodes CDR1 SGHTA and CDR2 FQGNSA. CDR3 length: 14 residues. The CDR3 loop reads CASSLRTGREKLFF.

The chain employs TRBV18 and TRBJ1-4. Germline V CDR1 and CDR2: KGHSH, LQKENI. The CDR3 extends over 13 amino acids. This CDR3 is CASSPGRNEKLFF.